Presented here are 16 T cell receptor beta chains from one specimen sequenced in a study of blood T cell repertoires in COVID-19. Sequencing used immunoSEQ multiplex PCR; TCRdb keeps in-frame clones, though not all of them. The table shows about 37,000 clones, with nearly 90% occurring only once. The specimen was peripheral blood. The source of these receptors is a man aged 55 to 70 with active COVID-19.

V is TRBV6-5 and J is TRBJ2-5; 8 bases agree with TRBD1. With 0 bases clipped from V and 4 bases from J, the junction kept 7 bases outside the gene matches. CDR1 and CDR2 from the germline V gene are MNHEY and SVGAGI. This CDR3 has 16 residues. The DNA for the CDR3 is TGTGCCAGCAGTTACTCCCCAGGGGGCGTTGTAGAGACCCAGTACTTC. Translation gives CASSYSPGGVVETQYF.

The V call is TRBV7-3, the J call TRBJ2-2, with D perhaps matching TRBD1 (6 bases). The CDR3 length is 16 residues. Germline V CDR1 and CDR2: SGHTA, FQGTGA. Trimming removed 5 bases from V and 7 bases from J, with 20 bases in between. CDR3 in DNA: TGTGCCAGCAGCCCGGGACACTTCTTCAAGGGCGGGGAGCTGTTTTTT. Protein sequence: CASSPGHFFKGGELFF.

The chain couples TRBV9 to TRBJ1-4, with D possibly TRBD1 on 6 matching bases. V was shortened by 0 bases and J by 5 bases, with 14 bases between the two germline ends. Germline CDR1 SGDLS, CDR2 YYNGEE. This CDR3 contains 16 residues. The CDR3 DNA reads as TGTGCCAGCAGCGTAGCTGGGGACATGATAAATGAAAAACTGTTTTTT. Its translation is CASSVAGDMINEKLFF.

The chain uses TRBV7-2 and TRBJ1-4; D call uncertain. The CDR3 is 16 residues long. Per germline, CDR1 SGHTA and CDR2 FQGNSA. V was pared by 1 base and J by 8 bases, with 17 bases between. The CDR3 region has the DNA TGTGCCAGCAGCTTAGGCTCCCTCCCCTCGGGGGAAAAACTGTTTTTT. It yields the protein CASSLGSLPSGEKLFF.

This chain uses TRBV12-3 or TRBV12-4 with TRBJ2-1, with D possibly TRBD2 on 6 matching bases. The CDR3 length is 13 residues. Between the trimmed V and J ends, which lost 7 bases and 7 bases, there was a span of 14 bases. CDR3 nucleotide sequence: TGTGCCAGCACTCGGAGGGGTAGTAATGAGCAGTTCTTC. Its translation: CASTRRGSNEQFF.

J is TRBJ2-5 and V is TRBV6-5, with 8 nucleotides matching TRBD1. The trim removed 5 bases at V and 5 bases at J, leaving 10 bases unmatched. The CDR3 is made up of 15 amino acids. The germline V gene has CDR1 MNHEY and CDR2 SVGAGI. The CDR3 loop is CASSPRTGYSETQYF. The CDR3 DNA is TGTGCCAGCAGTCCCCGGACAGGGTATTCCGAGACCCAGTACTTC.

This sequence joins TRBV27 and TRBJ2-5; 11 nucleotides line up with TRBD1. V lost 10 bases, J lost 6 bases, and 13 bases stayed unmatched. The CDR3 loop spans 15 amino acids. Germline V gives CDR1 MNHEY, CDR2 SMNVEV (reference sequence). The CDR3 sequence: CATKLGTGGGQTQYF. The CDR3 DNA reads TGTGCCACCAAATTGGGGACAGGGGGAGGACAGACCCAGTACTTC.

This clone was seen just once. J is TRBJ2-7 and V is TRBV27, with 8 bases that match TRBD1. Trimming at V came to 6 bases and at J to 3 bases, leaving 4 bases not matched to a gene. CDR1 and CDR2 from the germline V gene are MNHEY and SMNVEV (reference sequence). The CDR3 covers 13 residues. CDR3 sequence: CASRAGGGYEQYF. The DNA of the CDR3 is TGTGCCAGCAGAGCAGGGGGCGGCTACGAGCAGTACTTC.

The chain carries TRBV11-2 and TRBJ1-1; TRBD1 matches 9 bases. V lost 3 bases, J lost 3 bases, and 5 bases stayed unmatched. The CDR3 runs 15 residues. The germline V gene encodes CDR1 SGHAT and CDR2 FQNNGV. The CDR3 sequence is CASSLGQGFDTEAFF. The CDR3 DNA follows: TGTGCCAGCAGCTTGGGACAGGGATTTGACACTGAAGCTTTCTTT.

This chain uses TRBV7-9 with TRBJ2-7, with D possibly being TRBD2 (5 bases). The CDR3 loop spans 14 amino acids. V dropped 5 bases and J dropped 5 bases, with 16 bases sitting between them. CDR1 is SEHNR and CDR2 is FQNEAQ in the germline V gene (reference sequence). CDR3 residues: CASSPTTPTHEQYF. The CDR3 DNA reads as TGTGCCAGCAGCCCGACTACCCCGACCCACGAGCAGTACTTC.

V gene TRBV19 combines with J gene TRBJ1-5, with D possibly matching TRBD1 (5 bases). Trimming removed 1 base from V and 1 base from J, with 8 bases in between. The CDR3 has 15 amino acids. CDR1 is LNHDA, CDR2 SQIVND, per germline (reference sequence). CDR3: CASSIGGASNQPQHF. CDR3 bases: TGTGCCAGTAGTATAGGGGGCGCGAGCAATCAGCCCCAGCATTTT.

The chain uses TRBV28 and TRBJ2-7; possible D gene TRBD2, 6 bases. The V gene's germline CDR1 is MDHEN and CDR2 SYDVKM. V gave up 8 bases and J gave up 6 bases, with 23 bases separating them. The CDR3 covers 15 residues. Here the CDR3 DNA reads TGTGCCAGCGCCTCCGCGGTACTAGCCCCCCTCGAGCAGTACTTC. Translated, it gives CASASAVLAPLEQYF.

J is TRBJ1-2 and V is TRBV18; TRBD1 agrees at 9 bases. V was clipped by 3 bases and J by 8 bases; unmatched bases: 4. Germline V lookup: CDR1 KGHSH, CDR2 LQKENI. The CDR3 is 13 amino acids. CDR3 sequence (DNA): TGTGCCAGCTCACCCGGGACAGGGCGAGGCTACACCTTC. It yields the protein CASSPGTGRGYTF. Variable domain in full (rest from reference TRBV18 and TRBJ1-2): NAGVMQNPRHLVRRRGQEARLRCSPMKGHSHVYWYRQLPEEGLKFMVYLQKENIIDESGMPKERFSAEFPKEGPSILRIQQVVRGDSAAYFCASSPGTGRGYTFGSGTRLTVV.

The V gene is TRBV4-1, the J gene TRBJ2-1; 7 bases match TRBD2. With V trimmed by 0 bases and J by 4 bases, 0 bases remained unmatched. The CDR3 totals 14 residues. Germline CDR1 MGHRA, CDR2 YSYEKL. CDR3 region: CASSQDSGYNEQFF. For the CDR3, the DNA is TGCGCCAGCAGCCAAGATAGCGGGTACAATGAGCAGTTCTTC.

CDR3 nucleotide sequence: TGCGCCAGCAGTCCTAACCCCGGACTAGCGGGGCTAGCCAAAAACATTCAGTACTTC. This gives the protein CASSPNPGLAGLAKNIQYF. The chain carries TRBV5-1 and TRBJ2-4; 12 bases are shared with TRBD2. CDR1 is SGHRS and CDR2 is YFSETQ in the germline V gene. The CDR3 has 19 residues. The ends lost 5 bases at V and 0 bases at J; junction bases unmatched: 12.

This clone has only one observation. The rearrangement joins TRBV7-9 to TRBJ1-1, with 9 bases matching TRBD1. Trimming cost V 6 bases and J 0 bases; bases outside gene matches: 5. CDR3 length: 15 residues. CDR1 is SEHNR and CDR2 is FQNEAQ in the germline V gene (reference sequence). The CDR3 is CASRRGTGLNTEAFF. The CDR3 DNA sequence: TGTGCCAGCAGGCGAGGGACAGGGTTGAACACTGAAGCTTTCTTT.